A selection of T cell receptor beta chains follows, all from one sample in a study of blood T cell repertoires in COVID-19. Produced via immunoSEQ multiplex PCR; TCRdb's table is partial and in-frame only. The data contain 300,000 to 400,000 clones, just over 85% of them seen just once; the ten biggest clones take up around 4.5%. Sequenced input: PBMCs or T cells enriched from blood (not recorded which). The receptors originated from a woman aged 40-49 years with acute COVID-19. Both conserved end residues are part of each CDR3. D genes are given only for firm matches. Clone size, where shown, is once, few, many, or a class for clones that have expanded.

V gene,D gene,clone size,J gene,CDR3 length,CDR3 DNA,CDR3 protein
TRBV7-2,TRBD1,.,TRBJ1-2,13,TGTGCCAGCAGCTTCCGGACAGGGGGAGGCTACACCTTC,CASSFRTGGGYTF
TRBV4-3,TRBD1,.,TRBJ2-7,15,TGCGCCAGCAGCCAAAACCGACAGGGGAAAGGCGAGCAGTACTTC,CASSQNRQGKGEQYF
TRBV3-1/TRBV3-2,TRBD1,.,TRBJ2-1,14,TGTGCCAGCAGTCGACAGGGCTCCTACAATGAGCAGTTCTTC,CASSRQGSYNEQFF
TRBV19,.,.,TRBJ1-4,14,TGTGCCAGTAGTGTCGGTAAGGCGGTGGGAAAACTGTTTTTT,CASSVGKAVGKLFF
TRBV7-9,TRBD1,.,TRBJ1-2,17,TGTGCCAGCAGCTTAGCGACAGGGGGCGCGAGGGGTTATGGCTACACCTTC,CASSLATGGARGYGYTF
TRBV5-6,.,once,TRBJ2-1,12,TGTGCCAGCAGCTTGTATCGGAGGGAGCAGTTCTTC,CASSLYRREQFF
TRBV27,.,.,TRBJ1-1,16,TGTGCCAGCAGTTTATTAGGCCCGGGGGGGAGCAGGGAAGCTTTCTTT,CASSLLGPGGSREAFF
TRBV7-2,TRBD1,.,TRBJ2-5,15,TGTGCCAGCAGCTTAGGGACAGGGTTCCAAGAGACCCAGTACTTC,CASSLGTGFQETQYF
TRBV15,.,.,TRBJ1-1,16,TGTGCCACCAGCCCAAGAGTCGGGGGTACGAACACTGAAGCTTTCTTT,CATSPRVGGTNTEAFF
TRBV11-2,TRBD2,.,TRBJ2-2,15,TGTGCCAGCAGTACCGGTCGGGAGGTCACCGGGGAGCTGTTTTTT,CASSTGREVTGELFF
TRBV6-6,TRBD2,once,TRBJ2-5,16,TGTGCCAGCAGAGATTCAGGGCTTGGGGGGGGAGAGACCCAGTACTTC,CASRDSGLGGGETQYF
TRBV5-1,.,.,TRBJ1-3,15,TGCGCCAGCAGTTCTTTCTCGTCCTCTGGAAACACCATATATTTT,CASSSFSSSGNTIYF
TRBV7-8,.,.,TRBJ1-5,14,TGTGCCAGCAGCTTAGCTTATAGCAATCAGCCCCAGCATTTT,CASSLAYSNQPQHF
TRBV19,.,.,TRBJ2-3,13,TGTGCCAGCGCATGGAGGGAGACAGATACGCAGTATTTT,CASAWRETDTQYF
TRBV5-4,.,.,TRBJ1-2,16,TGTGCCAGCAGCTTGGACGAGGGCAGGCCGACCTATGGCTACACCTTC,CASSLDEGRPTYGYTF
TRBV7-3,.,.,TRBJ2-2,14,TGTGCCAGCAGGCGACAGTCGGACACCGGGGAGCTGTTTTTT,CASRRQSDTGELFF
TRBV11-2,TRBD1,.,TRBJ2-7,15,TGTGCCAGCAGCAAAACAGGGGCAAACTCCTACGAGCAGTACTTC,CASSKTGANSYEQYF
TRBV28,.,.,TRBJ2-2,14,TGTGCCAGCAGTTTTCTGGCGGACACCGGGGAGCTGTTTTTT,CASSFLADTGELFF
TRBV11-3,.,few,TRBJ1-1,13,TGTGCCAGCAGCTCGGACAGGAACACTGAAGCTTTCTTT,CASSSDRNTEAFF